The 15 T cell receptor beta chains given below trace back to one sample, sequenced in a study of early T cells in non-severe SARS-CoV-2 infection. TCRdb analysed the 5' RACE reads with MiXCR anew, one entry per CDR3 protein. The profile shows about 64,000 distinct CDR3 sequences, about 11% of them singletons. Source: whole blood, taken at baseline. The receptors were gathered from an adult who was a healthcare worker with PCR-confirmed SARS-CoV-2 infection or an uninfected control (not recorded which).

This clonotype was observed a few times. The V and J genes are TRBV20-1 and TRBJ2-3; 7 bases align to TRBD2. This CDR3 is built from 13 residues. V was pared by 5 bases and J by 9 bases, with 11 bases of the junction left unmatched. CDR1 is DFQATT, CDR2 SNEGSKA, per germline (reference sequence). DNA for the CDR3: TGCAGTGCTGAGGACCGGGGGGAAAGAACGCAGTATTTT. Translation: CSAEDRGERTQYF.

This rearrangement joins TRBV5-1 to TRBJ2-1; D is unresolved. The germline V gene encodes CDR1 SGHRS and CDR2 YFSETQ. This CDR3 has 16 residues. V lost 5 bases, J lost 3 bases, and 18 bases lay in between. The CDR3 reads CASSGSRHPLYNEQFF. DNA of the CDR3: TGCGCCAGCAGTGGTAGCCGTCATCCCCTCTACAATGAGCAGTTCTTC.

The V and J genes are TRBV4-3 and TRBJ2-4, with TRBD1 as a possible D gene (6 bases). The CDR3 spans 13 residues. Germline V lookup: CDR1 LGHNA, CDR2 YSLEER. Trimming stripped 2 bases from V and 9 bases from J, with 11 bases between. The CDR3 spells CASSQTGQTIQYF. The CDR3 DNA reads TGCGCCAGCAGCCAAACGGGACAAACCATTCAGTACTTC.

This rearrangement joins TRBV7-2 to TRBJ2-3, with D hard to call. The CDR3 runs 13 residues. Germline values: CDR1 SGHTA, CDR2 FQGNSA. Trimming removed 0 bases from V and 5 bases from J, with 6 bases in between. Here the CDR3 DNA reads TGTGCCAGCAGCTTAGCGCGACAAGATACGCAGTATTTT. Its protein product is CASSLARQDTQYF. Drawing the rest from reference TRBV7-2 and TRBJ2-3, the complete variable domain is GAGVSQSPSNKVTEKGKDVELRCDPISGHTALYWYRQSLGQGLEFLIYFQGNSAPDKSGLPSDRFSAERTGGSVSTLTIQRTQQEDSAVYLCASSLARQDTQYFGPGTRLTVL.

This clonotype was found a few times. The chain carries TRBV25-1 and TRBJ1-1, with 9 bases that match TRBD1. The CDR3 loop spans 16 amino acids. With V trimmed by 5 bases and J by 0 bases, 7 bases remained unmatched. Germline V gives CDR1 MGHDK, CDR2 SYGVNS. Here the CDR3 reads CASSRRTGAMNTEAFF. Written as DNA, the CDR3 is TGTGCCAGCAGTCGCCGGACAGGGGCGATGAACACTGAAGCTTTCTTT.

V is TRBV3-1 and J is TRBJ1-2; D is uncertain. V was cut by 0 bases and J by 5 bases, with 1 base left in between. CDR1 is LGHDT, CDR2 YNNKEL, per germline (reference sequence). The CDR3 contains 11 residues. In DNA, the CDR3 is TGTGCCAGCAGCCAAGAGTATGGCTACACCTTC. Residues: CASSQEYGYTF.

The chain employs TRBV7-9 and TRBJ2-7; tentatively, D is TRBD2 (5 bases). Germline V CDR1 and CDR2: SEHNR, FQNEAQ (reference sequence). CDR3 length: 15 residues. Trimming left V 5 bases short and J 3 bases short, with 17 bases between. CDR3 sequence: CASSPLDPGNYEQYF. The CDR3 DNA reads TGTGCCAGCAGCCCCCTGGACCCGGGGAACTACGAGCAGTACTTC.

This sequence joins TRBV5-1 and TRBJ2-1, with D tentatively TRBD1 (6 bases). This CDR3 region has 13 residues. Germline values: CDR1 SGHRS, CDR2 YFSETQ. The V and J ends lost 4 bases and 8 bases respectively, with 13 bases between them. CDR3 amino acids: CASSTTTGHEQFF. The CDR3 nucleotides are TGCGCCAGCAGCACCACCACAGGGCATGAGCAGTTCTTC.

CDR3 protein: CASSKAPGANSPLHF. The CDR3 DNA sequence: TGTGCCAGCAGCAAAGCGCCAGGGGCGAATTCACCCCTCCACTTT. The gene calls are TRBV21-1 and TRBJ1-6; the table gives TRBD1 as D, unverified against the DNA. TRBV21-1 is reported as a pseudogene. The CDR3 is 15 amino acids.

The chain recombines TRBV30 with TRBJ2-3; D gene ambiguous. Germline V CDR1 and CDR2: GTSNPN, SVGIG (reference sequence). The CDR3 is made up of 15 amino acids. V lost 4 bases to trimming and J lost 2 bases, with 16 bases between them. CDR3: CAWTKSFLTTDTQYF. The CDR3 DNA sequence: TGTGCCTGGACGAAAAGCTTCCTTACCACAGATACGCAGTATTTT.

The table lists this clonotype with a few counts. V usage is TRBV12-3 or TRBV12-4 and J usage is TRBJ1-1; perhaps TRBD1 as D (6 bases). There are 14 residues in the CDR3. V was clipped by 6 bases and J by 1 base, with 12 bases between them. CDR3 sequence (DNA): TGTGCCAGCAGGGCTCGGGACAAGAACACTGAAGCTTTCTTT. This sequence encodes CASRARDKNTEAFF.

In this sample, this clonotype turned up a few times. V and J are TRBV20-1 and TRBJ2-2; TRBD1 is a possible D gene (6 bases). The germline V gene has CDR1 DFQATT and CDR2 SNEGSKA (reference sequence). The CDR3 has 18 residues. V was cut by 3 bases and J by 0 bases, with 20 bases left in between. CDR3 loop: CSARVRRNRASNTGELFF. The CDR3 DNA sequence: TGCAGTGCTAGGGTGCGGCGGAACAGGGCTTCGAACACCGGGGAGCTGTTTTTT.

The CDR3 region is CASRHRGERGTYEQYF. The CDR3 DNA reads as TGTGCCAGCAGACACAGGGGAGAGCGGGGGACCTACGAGCAGTACTTC. The chain uses TRBV6-5 and TRBJ2-7; a weak D match, TRBD2 (8 bases). The V gene lost 6 bases and the J gene lost 2 bases, with 20 bases spanning the gap. Germline loops: CDR1 MNHEY, CDR2 SVGAGI. The CDR3 sequence is 16 residues long.

The chain recombines TRBV12-3 or TRBV12-4 with TRBJ2-5; D is uncertain. Trimming shortened V by 7 bases and J by 2 bases, and 11 bases separated the two germline ends. The CDR3 is 13 amino acids. The CDR3: CASKSLGQETQYF. The CDR3 DNA reads as TGTGCCAGCAAATCCCTTGGTCAAGAGACCCAGTACTTC.

A few counts support this clonotype. The rearrangement uses TRBV3-1 and TRBJ2-3; D call uncertain. V lost 4 bases to trimming and J lost 9 bases, with 11 bases between them. Germline values: CDR1 LGHDT, CDR2 YNNKEL (reference sequence). CDR3 size: 12 residues. CDR3 region: CASSPPVGTQYF. DNA of the CDR3: TGTGCCAGCAGCCCGCCCGTGGGGACGCAGTATTTT.